The 29 T cell receptor beta chains below all came from one sample that was sequenced in a study of blood T cell repertoires in COVID-19. Some clones are missing from TCRdb's copy, which holds only in-frame ones; the method was immunoSEQ multiplex PCR. This repertoire shows hundreds of thousands of clones, around 86% found once; its top ten account for roughly 3.1%. The sequenced material came from peripheral blood. These receptors were collected from a human donor in a cohort sampled during active COVID-19.

V usage is TRBV28 and J usage is TRBJ1-4; D is unresolved. Germline V gene lookup returns CDR1 MDHEN and CDR2 SYDVKM. This CDR3 contains 15 residues. V lost 0 bases to trimming and J lost 0 bases, with 5 bases between them. CDR3 in DNA: TGTGCCAGCAGTTTATGGACTGCAACTAATGAAAAACTGTTTTTT. Translating it yields CASSLWTATNEKLFF.

The V gene is TRBV4-1, the J gene TRBJ1-3, with TRBD1 identical over 7 bases. The CDR3 covers 15 residues. In germline, CDR1 is MGHRA, CDR2 YSYEKL. V lost 1 base and J lost 4; bases outside the gene matches: 4. The CDR3: CASSQVTGMGNTIYF. In nucleotides, the CDR3 is TGCGCCAGCAGCCAAGTGACAGGGATGGGAAACACCATATATTTT.

This rearrangement joins TRBV4-2 to TRBJ2-7; 9 bases are shared with TRBD1. Germline V gene data show CDR1 as LGHNA and CDR2 as YNFKEQ. Trimming removed 4 bases from V and 7 bases from J; junction bases left unmatched: 11. The CDR3 is 15 amino acids. CDR3 loop: CASSPGDRVSGEQYF. The CDR3 DNA sequence: TGTGCCAGCAGCCCCGGGGACAGGGTGTCGGGGGAGCAGTACTTC.

Worth noting for this clone: Other nucleotide sequences in the sample specify the same CDR3. V gene TRBV20-1 combines with J gene TRBJ1-1; tentatively, D is TRBD1 (6 bases). Germline V gene lookup returns CDR1 DFQATT and CDR2 SNEGSKA (reference sequence). V lost 6 bases and J 3 bases, leaving 8 bases between the germline ends. The CDR3 is 11 residues long. This chain's CDR3 is CSAPGDTEAFF. The DNA of the CDR3 is TGCAGTGCCCCAGGGGACACTGAAGCTTTCTTT.

This CDR3 is CASSDEDRGLEKLFF. The DNA of the CDR3 is TGTGCCAGCAGTGACGAGGACAGGGGGCTGGAAAAACTGTTTTTT. This rearrangement joins TRBV2 to TRBJ1-4; 11 positions match TRBD1. The CDR3 extends over 15 amino acids. Germline CDR1 SNHLY, CDR2 FYNNEI. J lost 8 bases, V lost 3 bases, and 5 bases had no gene match.

This chain links TRBV19 with TRBJ1-5; 9 bases match TRBD1. The CDR3 sequence is 15 residues long. Germline CDR1 reads LNHDA; CDR2 reads SQIVND (reference sequence). J was trimmed by 2 bases and V by 7 bases; bases with no gene match: 6. In DNA form, the CDR3 reads TGTGCCAGTAATCAGGACAGGGGCGGCAATCAGCCCCAGCATTTT. Translation: CASNQDRGGNQPQHF. Full variable domain (outside the CDR3, taken from reference TRBV19 and TRBJ1-5): DGGITQSPKYLFRKEGQNVTLSCEQNLNHDAMYWYRQDPGQGLRLIYYSQIVNDFQKGDIAEGYSVSREKKESFPLTVTSAQKNPTAFYLCASNQDRGGNQPQHFGDGTRLSIL.

V is TRBV25-1 and J is TRBJ2-7; 7 nucleotides align to TRBD1. Germline assignment: CDR1 MGHDK and CDR2 SYGVNS. The CDR3 contains 14 residues. J was trimmed by 2 bases and V by 3 bases; bases with no gene match: 4. The CDR3 protein is CASSDPTGAYEQYF. The CDR3 nucleotides read TGTGCCAGCAGTGACCCCACAGGGGCCTACGAGCAGTACTTC.

This clone occurred once. Other DNA sequences in the sample encode the same CDR3. The rearrangement links TRBV6-5 to TRBJ1-1, with TRBD1 identical over 7 bases. This CDR3 is built from 14 residues. The trim removed 5 bases at V and 2 bases at J, leaving 5 bases unmatched. Germline-derived CDR1 and CDR2 are MNHEY and SVGAGI. In nucleotides, the CDR3 is TGTGCCAGCAGTATAAACAGGGGAAACACTGAAGCTTTCTTT. It translates to CASSINRGNTEAFF.

The V and J genes are TRBV10-3 and TRBJ2-7; 8 bases align to TRBD1. The V segment lost 0 bases and the J segment 3 bases; nucleotides outside the gene matches: 7. In germline, CDR1 is ENHRY, CDR2 SYGVKD. The CDR3 spans 16 residues. CDR3 sequence reads: CAISESGITGGYEQYF. As DNA, the CDR3 is TGTGCCATCAGTGAGTCGGGAATCACAGGGGGCTACGAGCAGTACTTC.

The CDR3 sequence is CASSDRLAGAYEQYF. The CDR3 DNA reads as TGTGCCAGCAGTGATCGACTAGCGGGAGCGTACGAGCAGTACTTC. J is TRBJ2-7 and V is TRBV6-1; 12 bases line up with TRBD2. Looked up from germline, CDR1 is MNHNS and CDR2 is SASEGT. The CDR3 loop spans 15 amino acids. V was clipped by 3 bases and J by 4 bases; unmatched bases: 4.

As regards this clone: An end of the junction does not agree with germline; a read error may underlie this. This chain joins TRBV25-1 and TRBJ1-1; D unresolved. CDR1 and CDR2 from the germline V gene are MGHDK and SYGVNS. The CDR3 covers 10 residues. In nucleotides, the CDR3 is TGTGCCAGCAATGAATTCGAGGCTTTCTTT. Translating gives CASNEFEAFF.

The J gene is TRBJ1-1, the V gene TRBV19; possibly TRBD1 for D (5 bases). Per the germline V gene, CDR1 is LNHDA and CDR2 is SQIVND (reference sequence). V lost 7 bases and J 4 bases, leaving 16 bases between the germline ends. This CDR3 has 14 residues. CDR3 in amino acids: CASKLRQPSTEAFF. The DNA for the CDR3 is TGTGCCAGTAAGCTTAGACAGCCGAGCACTGAAGCTTTCTTT.

The chain's CDR3 is CASRQQTATYGYTF. The CDR3, as DNA: TGTGCCAGCAGGCAGCAGACAGCGACCTATGGCTACACCTTC. V gene TRBV5-4 combines with J gene TRBJ1-2, with TRBD1 as a possible D gene (5 bases). Trimming took off 5 bases at V and 4 bases at J, with 15 bases between the two ends. From germline, CDR1 is SGHNT and CDR2 YYREEE (reference sequence). The length of the CDR3 is 14 residues.

This chain joins TRBV3-1 (or the pseudogene TRBV3-2) and TRBJ1-2; tentative D call: TRBD1 (6 bases). Germline V gene data show CDR1 as LGHDT and CDR2 as YNNKEL (reference sequence). The CDR3 is 18 amino acids. Trimming removed 3 bases at V and 0 bases at J, with 20 bases between. CDR3 bases: TGTGCCAGCAGCCAGGTGCAGGATGCAGGGGCTACTAACTATGGCTACACCTTC. The encoded protein is CASSQVQDAGATNYGYTF.

This clone is a singleton in its sample. The chain joins TRBV7-6 to TRBJ1-5; TRBD1 might be the D (5 bases). Trimming pared 3 bases from V and 6 bases from J, leaving 18 bases between. Germline V gives CDR1 SGHVS, CDR2 FNYEAQ. The CDR3 runs 16 residues. Here the CDR3 DNA reads TGTGCCAGCAGCTTTGAGGCAGGGCGAATTGCTCAGCCCCAGCATTTT. It is translated as CASSFEAGRIAQPQHF.

The chain combines TRBV7-2 with TRBJ2-4, with 10 bases matching TRBD2. The CDR3 is 19 residues long. Germline trimming cut 2 bases from V and 1 base from J; bases unmatched to any gene: 11. Germline V gene data show CDR1 as SGHTA and CDR2 as FQGNSA. The CDR3 DNA sequence: TGTGCCAGCAGCTTAACAGCGGGAGGGCTGTTAAGGGCCAAAAACATTCAGTACTTC. This translates into CASSLTAGGLLRAKNIQYF.

The chain links TRBV11-3 to TRBJ2-3; TRBD1 matches at 8 bases. Germline V gene lookup returns CDR1 SGHNT and CDR2 YENEEA. The CDR3 has 14 amino acids. J lost 2 bases, V lost 5 bases, and 3 bases had no gene match. The CDR3 sequence is CASSGTGNTDTQYF. The CDR3 nucleotides read TGTGCCAGCAGCGGGACAGGTAACACAGATACGCAGTATTTT. The whole variable domain, remainder taken from reference TRBV11-3 and TRBJ2-3, is EAGVVQSPRYKIIEKKQPVAFWCNPISGHNTLYWYLQNLGQGPELLIRYENEEAVDDSQLPKDRFSAERLKGVDSTLKIQPAELGDSAVYLCASSGTGNTDTQYFGPGTRLTVL.

The chain links TRBV24-1 to TRBJ2-1; no firm D call. Trimming left V 2 bases short and J 8 bases short, with 6 bases between. This CDR3 region has 12 residues. CDR1 and CDR2 from the germline V gene are KGHDR and SFDVKD. The CDR3 loop is CATSDSQDEQFF. CDR3 nucleotides: TGTGCCACCAGTGATTCCCAGGATGAGCAGTTCTTC.

This chain joins TRBV29-1 and TRBJ2-5, with D perhaps matching TRBD2 (7 bases). This CDR3 is 15 amino acids long. V lost 7 bases to trimming and J lost 3 bases, with 21 bases between them. Germline CDR1 is SQVTM and CDR2 is ANQGSEA. CDR3 coding DNA: TGCAGCGGAGCTGGGGGCGGGAGAGGCGAAGAGACCCAGTACTTC. Its protein is CSGAGGGRGEETQYF.

V gene TRBV7-9 combines with J gene TRBJ1-5; a weak D match, TRBD1 (6 bases). The CDR3 consists of 15 residues. V lost 5 bases, J lost 0 bases, and 11 bases lay in between. Germline CDR1 reads SEHNR; CDR2 reads FQNEAQ (reference sequence). The CDR3 nucleotides read TGTGCCAGCAGCCCCGGACAGATTAGCAATCAGCCCCAGCATTTT. Amino acids: CASSPGQISNQPQHF.

This clone was observed a single time. The V and J genes are TRBV25-1 and TRBJ1-1, with D uncertain. This CDR3 is 16 amino acids long. The V gene lost 2 bases and the J gene lost 1 base, with 14 bases spanning the gap. Germline V gene sequence: CDR1 MGHDK, CDR2 SYGVNS. CDR3 sequence reads: CASSEESPSGNTEAFF. The CDR3 nucleotides are TGTGCCAGCAGTGAAGAGAGCCCGAGCGGGAACACTGAAGCTTTCTTT.

The V and J genes are TRBV19 and TRBJ2-5; maybe TRBD1 (5 bases). Germline-derived CDR1 and CDR2 are LNHDA and SQIVND (reference sequence). Deletions cut 0 bases from V and 7 bases from J, with 12 bases between. The CDR3 covers 14 residues. CDR3 in DNA: TGTGCCAGTAGTATAGAAGCAGGGCCGGGGACCCAGTACTTC. It codes for CASSIEAGPGTQYF.

This sequence joins TRBV7-8 and TRBJ1-1; no clear D gene. Trimming removed 3 bases from V and 7 bases from J, with 15 bases in between. This CDR3 has 14 residues. CDR1 is SGHVS, CDR2 FQNEAQ, per germline. DNA for the CDR3: TGTGCCAGCAGCTTCTTGCCCGGGATTAATGAAGCTTTCTTT. Its translation: CASSFLPGINEAFF.

The rearrangement links TRBV28 to TRBJ1-4; 9 nucleotides match TRBD1. There are 16 residues in the CDR3. Trimming took 3 bases from V and 10 from J; bases not matched to a gene: 12. Per germline, CDR1 MDHEN and CDR2 SYDVKM. The CDR3 DNA reads TGTGCCAGCAGTTTTTTCGGACAGGGGCGCGAGGGAAAACTGTTTTTT. Residues: CASSFFGQGREGKLFF.

CDR3 nucleotide sequence: TGTGCCAGCAGCCAAGGACGGGGGACGGTGAGTGAGCAGTTCTTC. Translation: CASSQGRGTVSEQFF. V gene TRBV4-2 combines with J gene TRBJ2-1, with D possibly TRBD2 on 6 matching bases. Trimming stripped 1 base from V and 9 bases from J, with 16 bases between. CDR1 LGHNA and CDR2 YNFKEQ come from the germline V gene. The CDR3 consists of 15 residues.

The chain couples TRBV5-4 to TRBJ1-1; 10 bases agree with TRBD1. Germline CDR1 and CDR2: SGHNT and YYREEE (reference sequence). Trimming cost V 3 bases and J 4 bases; bases outside gene matches: 3. The CDR3 sequence is 14 residues long. CDR3 protein: CASSYRDRGTEAFF. As DNA, the CDR3 is TGTGCCAGCAGCTACCGGGACAGGGGCACTGAAGCTTTCTTT.

The gene calls are TRBV10-1 and TRBJ1-1, with D maybe TRBD1 (6 bases). CDR3 length: 18 residues. V was pared by 5 bases and J by 6 bases, with 28 bases between. Germline lookup yields CDR1 WNHNN and CDR2 SYGVQD (reference sequence). CDR3 coding DNA: TGCGCCAGCAGTCGCCTCCCCCGCCGGGACACCATTTACGCTGAAGCTTTCTTT. Its translation is CASSRLPRRDTIYAEAFF.

The table lists this clone with a count of one. The same CDR3 is also encoded by other DNA sequences in this sample. J is TRBJ2-1 and V is TRBV3-1 (or the pseudogene TRBV3-2); D unclear. The CDR3 sequence is 14 residues long. Trimming removed 1 base at V and 2 bases at J, with 6 bases between. The germline CDR1 and CDR2 sequences are LGHDT and YNNKEL (reference sequence). CDR3 protein: CASSQGGPYNEQFF. The CDR3 DNA is TGTGCCAGCAGCCAAGGAGGTCCCTACAATGAGCAGTTCTTC.

The J gene is TRBJ1-2, the V gene TRBV30, with D perhaps TRBD1 (5 bases). The V and J ends lost 2 bases and 8 bases respectively, with 24 bases between them. The CDR3 loop spans 16 amino acids. Per germline, CDR1 GTSNPN and CDR2 SVGIG (reference sequence). CDR3 DNA sequence: TGTGCCTGGAGTTTTCTCAGGCCCCGGGGGACTGGGGGCTACACCTTC. This encodes CAWSFLRPRGTGGYTF.